This T cell receptor beta chain was recovered during a study of regulatory T cells in long-lasting Graves disease. Across the whole study: Newly diagnosed Graves' patients took antithyroid drugs under 3 months.

This sample's time point: newly diagnosed GD, antithyroid drugs for less than 3 months. Generation of the TCR library employed RNA extracted from PBMCs. Guidelines of the American Thyroid Association were used to diagnose Graves' disease. Trimming stripped 0 bases from V and 2 bases from J, with 17 bases between. Germline V gene data show CDR1 as LGHNA and CDR2 as YSLEER. The CDR3 loop spans 17 amino acids. Study observations and caveats: Thyroid tissue was not studied; only peripheral blood was. TRBV28, TRBJ1-2 and TRBJ2-5 were segments that persistent disease favored.

With iRepertoire HTBI primers and Arm-PCR of CDR3 regions, TCR beta libraries were built. TCRdb itself ran the multiplex PCR reads through MiXCR, one entry per CDR3 protein. The data hold about 380,000 distinct CDR3 sequences, with roughly a sixth observed a single time. This clonotype was found many times. Its matching antigen is unknown. The receptor's source is a female donor with Graves disease. Sequenced material: peripheral blood mononuclear cells (PBMCs), taken at new diagnosis, from a patient treated with antithyroid drugs. V and J are TRBV4-3 and TRBJ2-7; weak D call: TRBD2 (6 bases). The CDR3 here is CASSQEIPGGDPYEQYF. The CDR3 nucleotides read TGCGCCAGCAGCCAAGAAATCCCCGGGGGTGACCCCTACGAGCAGTACTTC.